These 28 T cell receptor beta chains came from one sample sequenced in a study of breast tumors, draining lymph nodes, adjacent tissues. TCRdb re-analysed the multiplex PCR reads in MiXCR, keeping a single row per CDR3 protein. In the table there are some 52,000 distinct CDR3 sequences, about 40% of which are singletons. The sample was breast tumor tissue. These receptors all come from a female donor with breast cancer. Some clones in this sample may be carry-over from other donors' samples.

Worth noting for this clonotype: Since a much larger clone is just one base distant, this may be a read error. The genes are TRBV5-4 and TRBJ2-7, with 8 bases lining up with TRBD2. CDR1 is SGHNT, CDR2 YYREEE, per germline (reference sequence). CDR3 length: 15 amino acids. The J segment lost 2 bases and the V segment lost 5 bases, leaving 9 bases of the junction unmatched. The chain's CDR3 is CASSLSGTFPYEQYF. As DNA, the CDR3 is TGTGCCAGCAGTCTTAGCGGGACTTTCCCCTACGAGCAGTACTTC.

This clonotype was detected only a few times. The CDR3 protein is CASSPLWSSGELFF. The CDR3 nucleotides read TGTGCCAGCAGCCCACTCTGGTCCAGCGGGGAGCTGTTTTTT. The rearrangement links TRBV7-2 to TRBJ2-2; no definite D call. This CDR3 spans 14 amino acids. Germline V gives CDR1 SGHTA, CDR2 FQGNSA. V was clipped by 5 bases and J by 7 bases, with 14 bases between them. The variable domain in full, with the rest retrieved from reference TRBV7-2 and TRBJ2-2, is GAGVSQSPSNKVTEKGKDVELRCDPISGHTALYWYRQSLGQGLEFLIYFQGNSAPDKSGLPSDRFSAERTGGSVSTLTIQRTQQEDSAVYLCASSPLWSSGELFFGEGSRLTVL.

This clonotype has a single count. CDR3 residues: CASSEASGVNSPLHF. Here the CDR3 DNA reads TGTGCCAGCAGTGAAGCATCGGGGGTCAATTCACCCCTCCACTTT. V and J are TRBV6-2 or TRBV6-3 and TRBJ1-6; D perhaps matches TRBD1 (5 bases). The CDR3 is 15 amino acids. Deletions cut 5 bases from V and 7 bases from J, with 15 bases between. Germline CDR1 MNHEY, CDR2 SVGEGT.

Comment on this clonotype: A much larger clone is a single base away; this may be a read error. The chain uses TRBV20-1 and TRBJ2-2; TRBD2 agrees at 9 bases. The CDR3 has 16 amino acids. V shed 1 base, J shed 4 bases, and the junction held 7 bases outside the gene matches. Looked up from germline, CDR1 is DFQATT and CDR2 is SNEGSKA (reference sequence). CDR3 in DNA: TGCAGTGCTAGAGGGATAGCGGGAGTGACCACCGGGGAGCTGTTTTTT. It is translated as CSARGIAGVTTGELFF.

The V call is TRBV5-1, the J call TRBJ1-5, with 7 bases fitting TRBD1. Germline V gene sequence: CDR1 SGHRS, CDR2 YFSETQ. The CDR3 totals 14 residues. V gave up 7 bases and J gave up 11 bases; unmatched junction bases: 15. The CDR3 reads CASRQGDGNRSQHF. For the CDR3, the DNA is TGCGCCAGCCGACAGGGAGATGGCAATCGGTCCCAGCATTTT.

This clonotype was detected ten times or more. The chain joins TRBV3-1 to TRBJ2-1, with D tentatively TRBD2 (6 bases). CDR3 length: 16 amino acids. Trimming took off 0 bases at V and 6 bases at J, with 15 bases between the two ends. CDR1 is LGHDT, CDR2 YNNKEL, per germline (reference sequence). The CDR3 DNA reads as TGTGCCAGCAGCCAAGATCTTAGGGGACTCGGCAATGAGCAGTTCTTC. This gives the protein CASSQDLRGLGNEQFF.

The chain links TRBV4-3 to TRBJ2-7, with D perhaps matching TRBD2 (5 bases). The V end lost 0 bases, the J end lost 4 bases, and 10 bases lay between the germline ends. Per germline, CDR1 LGHNA and CDR2 YSLEER. The CDR3 runs to 14 residues. CDR3 in amino acids: CASSQDEGSYEQYF. Here the CDR3 DNA reads TGCGCCAGCAGCCAAGACGAGGGAAGTTACGAGCAGTACTTC.

Ten or more counts support this clonotype. The chain employs TRBV6-1 and TRBJ1-5; the D gene is possibly TRBD1 (5 bases). From germline, CDR1 is MNHNS and CDR2 SASEGT. Trimming shortened V by 3 bases and J by 0 bases, and 12 bases separated the two germline ends. The CDR3 totals 16 residues. The CDR3, as DNA: TGTGCCAGCAGTGAGACTCAGGGACTTAGCAATCAGCCCCAGCATTTT. The encoded protein is CASSETQGLSNQPQHF.

This clonotype was counted ten times or more. The genes are TRBV9 and TRBJ2-3; the match to TRBD2 covers 11 bases. The CDR3 spans 18 residues. Trimming removed 4 bases from V and 6 bases from J; junction bases left unmatched: 16. Germline lookup yields CDR1 SGDLS and CDR2 YYNGEE. Here the CDR3 DNA reads TGTGCCAGCAGCCGAGCTCCCGGGACTAGCGGCTCCGGGGATACGCAGTATTTT. It encodes CASSRAPGTSGSGDTQYF.

This clonotype was counted ten times or more. This chain uses TRBV30 with TRBJ2-7; D gene ambiguous. Germline V CDR1 and CDR2: GTSNPN, SVGIG (reference sequence). V dropped 3 bases and J dropped 4 bases, with 10 bases sitting between them. This CDR3 contains 12 residues. CDR3 protein: CAWRVLGYEQYF. In DNA, the CDR3 is TGTGCCTGGAGAGTGCTGGGGTACGAGCAGTACTTC.

In its sample, this clonotype was seen many times. The chain carries TRBV25-1 and TRBJ2-2; TRBD1 agrees at 12 bases. CDR1 and CDR2 (germline): MGHDK, SYGVNS. There are 14 residues in the CDR3. V shed 8 bases and J 5 bases; nucleotides not matched to a gene: 3. The CDR3 sequence is CASAGQGATGELFF. The CDR3 region has the DNA TGTGCCAGCGCGGGACAGGGGGCAACCGGGGAGCTGTTTTTT.

Many counts were recorded for this clonotype. V is TRBV4-1 and J is TRBJ2-7; 7 nucleotides align to TRBD1. The CDR3 runs 16 residues. From germline, CDR1 is MGHRA and CDR2 YSYEKL. V shed 0 bases and J 3 bases; nucleotides not matched to a gene: 8. The CDR3 sequence is CASSQDSNRGGYEQYF. DNA for the CDR3: TGCGCCAGCAGCCAAGATTCGAACAGGGGCGGCTACGAGCAGTACTTC.

This clonotype showed up many times. The chain's CDR3 is CASSLGFGGDTQYF. For the CDR3, the DNA is TGTGCCAGTAGTTTGGGGTTTGGGGGAGATACGCAGTATTTT. The rearrangement joins TRBV19 to TRBJ2-3; D may correspond to TRBD1 or TRBD2 (5 bases each). Germline V gene sequence: CDR1 LNHDA, CDR2 SQIVND (reference sequence). The ends were cut back, 5 bases at V and 5 bases at J, with 14 bases in the middle. The CDR3 is made up of 14 amino acids. The variable domain in full, with the rest retrieved from reference TRBV19 and TRBJ2-3, is DGGITQSPKYLFRKEGQNVTLSCEQNLNHDAMYWYRQDPGQGLRLIYYSQIVNDFQKGDIAEGYSVSREKKESFPLTVTSAQKNPTAFYLCASSLGFGGDTQYFGPGTRLTVL.

This clonotype has a count of ten or more. V gene TRBV20-1 combines with J gene TRBJ2-5; no clear D. The CDR3 extends over 12 amino acids. Germline values: CDR1 DFQATT, CDR2 SNEGSKA (reference sequence). The V end lost 3 bases, the J end lost 2 bases, and 7 bases lay between the germline ends. This chain's CDR3 is CSASFRQETQYF. The CDR3 DNA reads TGCAGTGCTAGTTTCAGACAAGAGACCCAGTACTTC.

This clonotype has ten or more counts. The CDR3 is CASSQATLAGYEQYF. The CDR3 DNA is TGTGCCAGCAGCCAAGCCACTCTAGCGGGCTACGAGCAGTACTTC. The rearrangement joins TRBV7-2 to TRBJ2-7, with TRBD2 identical over 8 bases. Trimming removed 5 bases from V and 3 bases from J; junction bases left unmatched: 9. Germline CDR1 and CDR2: SGHTA and FQGNSA. This CDR3 contains 15 residues.

This clonotype was seen more than once but under ten times. This chain links TRBV28 with TRBJ1-2; D uncertain. Germline V gene lookup returns CDR1 MDHEN and CDR2 SYDVKM. With 6 bases removed from V and 4 bases from J, the gap between germline ends came to 18 bases. The CDR3 runs to 15 residues. CDR3 nucleotides: TGTGCCAGCAGATCCCGTAAGGCGGGGTCCTATGGCTACACCTTC. Protein sequence: CASRSRKAGSYGYTF.

CDR3: CASSFGDGTEAFF. CDR3 nucleotides: TGTGCCAGCAGCTTCGGGGATGGGACTGAAGCTTTCTTT. The chain uses TRBV7-8 and TRBJ1-1; D gene ambiguous. V lost 3 bases to trimming and J lost 5 bases, with 10 bases between them. The CDR3 has 13 amino acids. Germline lookup yields CDR1 SGHVS and CDR2 FQNEAQ.

This clonotype is labeled medium-sized. The V and J genes are TRBV24-1 and TRBJ1-2; 10 bases are shared with TRBD1. The CDR3 is 13 residues long. V was clipped by 4 bases and J by 7 bases; unmatched bases: 2. From germline, CDR1 is KGHDR and CDR2 SFDVKD. CDR3 DNA: TGTGCCACCAGTGAGGGACAGGGGACTGGCTACACCTTC. It is translated as CATSEGQGTGYTF.

V is TRBV10-3 and J is TRBJ1-6; 7 bases are shared with TRBD1. V was clipped by 9 bases and J by 10 bases; unmatched bases: 18. CDR3 length: 16 residues. CDR1 is ENHRY and CDR2 is SYGVKD in the germline V gene. CDR3 nucleotides: TGTGCCATAAGCTCACCAAGGACAGGAGGGGGATCACCCCTCCACTTT. Protein sequence: CAISSPRTGGGSPLHF.

This clonotype came up many times. The chain employs TRBV10-3 and TRBJ2-1; 12 nucleotides match TRBD2. J gave up 3 bases and V 5 bases, and 5 bases lay outside the gene matches. Germline-derived CDR1 and CDR2 are ENHRY and SYGVKD. This CDR3 is built from 16 residues. CDR3 DNA: TGTGCCATCAGTACCCCGGGACTAGCGGGCTACAATGAGCAGTTCTTC. The encoded protein is CAISTPGLAGYNEQFF.

This rearrangement joins TRBV5-1 to TRBJ1-2, with 12 bases aligning to TRBD1. The CDR3 consists of 16 residues. The junction had 8 bases not matched to a gene; V was cut back by 4 bases and J by 4 bases. CDR1 is SGHRS, CDR2 YFSETQ, per germline. The CDR3 protein is CASSRGPGQGAYGYTF. As DNA, the CDR3 is TGCGCCAGCAGCCGCGGGCCGGGACAGGGGGCCTATGGCTACACCTTC. Variable domain in full (rest from reference TRBV5-1 and TRBJ1-2): KAGVTQTPRYLIKTRGQQVTLSCSPISGHRSVSWYQQTPGQGLQFLFEYFSETQRNKGNFPGRFSGRQFSNSRSEMNVSTLELGDSALYLCASSRGPGQGAYGYTFGSGTRLTVV.

About this clonotype: With a much larger clone just one base away, this may be a read error. The rearrangement links TRBV12-3 or TRBV12-4 to TRBJ1-1, with D uncertain. The CDR3 consists of 12 residues. V was trimmed by 6 bases and J by 7 bases, leaving 12 bases between them. Here the CDR3 reads CASSFTEDEAFF. The CDR3 DNA reads as TGTGCCAGCAGCTTCACAGAGGATGAAGCTTTCTTT.

The chain employs TRBV7-9 and TRBJ2-6; weak D call: TRBD2 (5 bases). Germline V lookup: CDR1 SEHNR, CDR2 FQNEAQ (reference sequence). The CDR3 spans 18 residues. The ends were cut back, 5 bases at V and 2 bases at J, with 19 bases in the middle. CDR3 sequence: CASSGFRSQEAGANVLTF. The CDR3 DNA reads as TGTGCCAGCAGCGGATTTCGGTCTCAGGAGGCTGGGGCCAACGTCCTGACTTTC.

Ten or more counts support this clonotype. The V and J genes are TRBV12-3 or TRBV12-4 and TRBJ1-2, with D hard to call. Trimming pared 6 bases from V and 0 bases from J, leaving 32 bases between. The CDR3 runs 21 residues. The CDR3 sequence: CASSYTRRWFYGSPANYGYTF. The CDR3 DNA sequence: TGTGCCAGCAGCTACACTCGTCGGTGGTTCTACGGGTCCCCAGCTAACTATGGCTACACCTTC.

The chain employs TRBV11-2 and TRBJ2-1, with D possibly TRBD2 on 6 matching bases. Deletions cut 1 base from V and 5 bases from J, with 6 bases between. Germline CDR1 is SGHAT and CDR2 is FQNNGV. CDR3 size: 13 residues. The CDR3: CASSLAGDNEQFF. The DNA for the CDR3 is TGTGCCAGCAGCTTAGCGGGGGACAATGAGCAGTTCTTC.

The chain uses TRBV20-1 and TRBJ2-1, with TRBD2 matching over 12 bases. Trimming at V came to 3 bases and at J to 3 bases, leaving 3 bases not matched to a gene. Per the germline V gene, CDR1 is DFQATT and CDR2 is SNEGSKA (reference sequence). The CDR3 loop spans 15 amino acids. CDR3 residues: CSASMTSGSYNEQFF. Written as DNA, the CDR3 is TGCAGTGCTAGTATGACTAGCGGGAGCTACAATGAGCAGTTCTTC.

The sample holds many counts of this clonotype. This rearrangement joins TRBV2 to TRBJ1-5, with D tentatively TRBD1 (5 bases). CDR3 size: 13 residues. The germline V gene has CDR1 SNHLY and CDR2 FYNNEI. Trimming removed 8 bases at V and 9 bases at J, with 17 bases between. CDR3 sequence: CASGGTGVSPQHF. The CDR3 DNA reads TGTGCCAGCGGAGGCACGGGGGTTTCGCCCCAGCATTTT.

This clonotype was observed many times. This chain links TRBV6-6 with TRBJ1-6; D remains ambiguous. Looked up from germline, CDR1 is MNHNY and CDR2 is SVGAGI (reference sequence). V was trimmed by 4 bases and J by 5 bases, leaving 12 bases between them. The CDR3 has 15 residues. For the CDR3, the DNA is TGTGCCAGCAGTTTGCCCCGATGGGATAATTCACCCCTCCACTTT. This codes for CASSLPRWDNSPLHF.